This TCR beta chain was identified in a study of blood T cell repertoires in COVID-19. On the study more broadly: There were acute and convalescent COVID-19 samples, and they came from the United States, Italy and Spain. T cells, B-cell-depleted T cells, or PBMCs supplied cDNA or gDNA.

Trimming shortened V by 4 bases and J by 2 bases, and 11 bases separated the two germline ends. CDR3 length: 14 amino acids. The germline V gene encodes CDR1 SGHNT and CDR2 YYREEE (reference sequence). In the original analysis: Estimated nucleated cell counts came from reference gene primer amplification. Profiled with immunoSEQ multiplex PCR; TCRdb holds only in-frame clones, not every one. V, J and clone size are those of that table, while D and trimming were read from the DNA. The table shows some 83,000 clones, with around 72% occurring only once. This receptor was taken from a woman older than 75 with acute or convalescent COVID-19. The sample comprised peripheral blood. V usage is TRBV5-4 and J usage is TRBJ2-3; D perhaps matches TRBD2 (5 bases). CDR3 region: CASSLPGFTDTQYF. The CDR3 DNA reads as TGTGCCAGCAGCCTCCCGGGGTTCACAGATACGCAGTATTTT.